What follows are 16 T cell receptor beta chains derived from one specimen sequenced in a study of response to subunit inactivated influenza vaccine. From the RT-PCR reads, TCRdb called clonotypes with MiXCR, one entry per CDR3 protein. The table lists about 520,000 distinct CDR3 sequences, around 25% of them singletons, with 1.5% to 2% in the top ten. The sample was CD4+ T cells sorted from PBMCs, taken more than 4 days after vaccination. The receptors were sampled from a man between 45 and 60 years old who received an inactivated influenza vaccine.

DNA for the CDR3: TGCAGTGCTAGAGATCCTAGCGGGAGGGAACCAGATACGCAGTATTTT. Amino acids: CSARDPSGREPDTQYF. The chain uses TRBV20-1 and TRBJ2-3, with 12 bases that match TRBD2. The V segment lost 0 bases and the J segment 4 bases; nucleotides outside the gene matches: 5. The CDR3 length is 16 residues. Per the germline V gene, CDR1 is DFQATT and CDR2 is SNEGSKA (reference sequence).

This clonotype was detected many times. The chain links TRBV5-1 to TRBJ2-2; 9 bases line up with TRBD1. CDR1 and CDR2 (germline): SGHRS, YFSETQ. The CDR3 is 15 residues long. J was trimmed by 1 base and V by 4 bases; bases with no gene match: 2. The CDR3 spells CASSPGQGNTGELFF. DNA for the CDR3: TGCGCCAGCAGCCCGGGACAGGGGAACACCGGGGAGCTGTTTTTT.

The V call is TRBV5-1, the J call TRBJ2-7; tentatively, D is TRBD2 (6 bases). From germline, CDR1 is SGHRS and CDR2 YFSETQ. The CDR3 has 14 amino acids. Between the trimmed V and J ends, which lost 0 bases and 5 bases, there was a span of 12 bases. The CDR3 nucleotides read TGCGCCAGCAGCTTGGCCTCGACTAGGGACGAGCAGTACTTC. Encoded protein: CASSLASTRDEQYF.

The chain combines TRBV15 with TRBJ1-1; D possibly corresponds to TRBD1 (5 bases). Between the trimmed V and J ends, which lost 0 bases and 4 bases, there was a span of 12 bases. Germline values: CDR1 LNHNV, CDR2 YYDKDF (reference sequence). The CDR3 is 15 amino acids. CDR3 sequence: CATSRDLQEGTEAFF. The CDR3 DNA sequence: TGTGCCACCAGCAGAGATCTACAGGAGGGCACTGAAGCTTTCTTT.

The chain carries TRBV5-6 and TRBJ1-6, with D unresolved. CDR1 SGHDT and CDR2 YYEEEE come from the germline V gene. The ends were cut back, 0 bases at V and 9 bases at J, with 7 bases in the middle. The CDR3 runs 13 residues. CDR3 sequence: CASSLGGISPLHF. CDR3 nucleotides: TGTGCCAGCAGCTTGGGAGGGATTTCACCCCTCCACTTT.

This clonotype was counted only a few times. The CDR3 nucleotides are TGTGCCAGCAGTTACTCCAGGGCGGGCATTCAGTACTTC. It translates to CASSYSRAGIQYF. This chain uses TRBV12-3 or TRBV12-4 with TRBJ2-4; D assignment may be TRBD1 or TRBD2 (5 bases each). The CDR3 has 13 amino acids. Trimming took 4 bases from V and 9 from J, leaving 13 bases between them.

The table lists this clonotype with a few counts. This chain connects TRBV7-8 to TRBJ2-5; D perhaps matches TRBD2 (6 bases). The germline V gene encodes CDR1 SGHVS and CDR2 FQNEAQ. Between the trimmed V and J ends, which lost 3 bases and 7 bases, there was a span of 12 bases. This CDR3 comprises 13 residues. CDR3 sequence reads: CASSFRGEGTQYF. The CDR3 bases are TGTGCCAGCAGCTTTCGCGGGGAAGGGACCCAGTACTTC.

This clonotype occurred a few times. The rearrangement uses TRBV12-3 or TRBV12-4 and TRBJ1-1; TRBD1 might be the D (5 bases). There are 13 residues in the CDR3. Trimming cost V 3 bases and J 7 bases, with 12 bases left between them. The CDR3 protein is CASSFMGVSEAFF. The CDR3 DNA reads TGTGCCAGCAGTTTCATGGGGGTGAGTGAAGCTTTCTTT.

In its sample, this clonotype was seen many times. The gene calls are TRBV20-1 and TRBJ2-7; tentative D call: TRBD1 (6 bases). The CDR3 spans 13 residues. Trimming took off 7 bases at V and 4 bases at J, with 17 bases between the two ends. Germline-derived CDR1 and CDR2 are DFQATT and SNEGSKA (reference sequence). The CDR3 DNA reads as TGCAGTGGTACACCGGGACAAATTTACGAGCAGTACTTC. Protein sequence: CSGTPGQIYEQYF.

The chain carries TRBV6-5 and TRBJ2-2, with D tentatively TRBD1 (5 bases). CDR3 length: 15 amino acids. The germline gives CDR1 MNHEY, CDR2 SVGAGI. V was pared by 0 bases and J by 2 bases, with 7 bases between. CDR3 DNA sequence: TGTGCCAGCAGTTACTCGACAGCCAACACCGGGGAGCTGTTTTTT. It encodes CASSYSTANTGELFF.

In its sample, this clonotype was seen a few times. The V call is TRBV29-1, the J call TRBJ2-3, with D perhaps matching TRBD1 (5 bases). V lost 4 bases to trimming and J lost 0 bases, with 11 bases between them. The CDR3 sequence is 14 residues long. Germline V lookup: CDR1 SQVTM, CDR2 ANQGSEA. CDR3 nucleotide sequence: TGCAGCGTTGCCGGCAGGGTTAGCACAGATACGCAGTATTTT. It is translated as CSVAGRVSTDTQYF.

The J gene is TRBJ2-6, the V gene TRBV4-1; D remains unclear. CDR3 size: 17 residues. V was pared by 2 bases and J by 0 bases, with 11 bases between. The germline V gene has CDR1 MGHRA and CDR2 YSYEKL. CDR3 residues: CASSQRMDRSGANVLTF. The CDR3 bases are TGCGCCAGCAGCCAACGCATGGACCGCTCTGGGGCCAACGTCCTGACTTTC.

The CDR3 protein is CASSQDPRLSSYEQYF. Here the CDR3 DNA reads TGTGCCAGCAGCCAAGATCCCAGACTTTCCTCCTACGAGCAGTACTTC. The chain joins TRBV3-1 to TRBJ2-7; D is undetermined. The CDR3 totals 16 residues. Trimming removed 0 bases at V and 0 bases at J, with 12 bases between. CDR1 and CDR2 from the germline V gene are LGHDT and YNNKEL (reference sequence).

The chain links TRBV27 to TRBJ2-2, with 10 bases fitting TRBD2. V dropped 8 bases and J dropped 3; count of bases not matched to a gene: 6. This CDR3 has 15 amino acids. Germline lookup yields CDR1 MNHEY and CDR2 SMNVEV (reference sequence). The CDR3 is CASSASGRYTGELFF. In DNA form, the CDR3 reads TGTGCCAGCTCGGCTAGCGGGAGATACACCGGGGAGCTGTTTTTT.

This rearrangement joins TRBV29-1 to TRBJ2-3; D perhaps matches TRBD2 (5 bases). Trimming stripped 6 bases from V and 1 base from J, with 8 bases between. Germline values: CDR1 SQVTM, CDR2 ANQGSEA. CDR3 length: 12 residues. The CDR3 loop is CSVWRGTDTQYF. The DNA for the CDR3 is TGCAGCGTATGGCGGGGCACAGATACGCAGTATTTT.

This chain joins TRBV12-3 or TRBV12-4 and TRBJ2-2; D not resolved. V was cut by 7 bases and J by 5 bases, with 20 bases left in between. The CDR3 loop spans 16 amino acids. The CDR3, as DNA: TGTGCCAGCATCCCCCTGGGTAACTCTGATACCGGGGAGCTGTTTTTT. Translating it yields CASIPLGNSDTGELFF.